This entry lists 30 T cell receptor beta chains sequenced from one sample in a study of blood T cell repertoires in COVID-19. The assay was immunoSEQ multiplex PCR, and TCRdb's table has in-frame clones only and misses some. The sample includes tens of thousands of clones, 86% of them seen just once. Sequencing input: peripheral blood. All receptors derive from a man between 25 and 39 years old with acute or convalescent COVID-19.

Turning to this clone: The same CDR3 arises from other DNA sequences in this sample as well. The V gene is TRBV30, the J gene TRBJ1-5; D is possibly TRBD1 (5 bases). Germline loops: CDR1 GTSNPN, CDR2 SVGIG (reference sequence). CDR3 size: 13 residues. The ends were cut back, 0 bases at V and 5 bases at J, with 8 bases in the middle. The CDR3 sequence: CAWSVQGDQPQHF. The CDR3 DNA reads TGTGCCTGGAGTGTGCAAGGGGATCAGCCCCAGCATTTT.

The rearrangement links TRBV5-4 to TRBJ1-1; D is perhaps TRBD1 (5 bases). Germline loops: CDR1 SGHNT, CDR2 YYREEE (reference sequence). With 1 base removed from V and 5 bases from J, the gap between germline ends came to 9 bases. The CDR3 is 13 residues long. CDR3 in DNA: TGTGCCAGCAGCTTGCCGGGGGTGACTGAAGCTTTCTTT. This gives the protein CASSLPGVTEAFF.

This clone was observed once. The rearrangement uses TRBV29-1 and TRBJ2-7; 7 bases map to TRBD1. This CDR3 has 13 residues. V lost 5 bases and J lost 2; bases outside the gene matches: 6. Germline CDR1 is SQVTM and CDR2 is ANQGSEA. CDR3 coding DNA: TGCAGCGTTAAGGGGGCAGGACCCTACGAGCAGTACTTC. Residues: CSVKGAGPYEQYF.

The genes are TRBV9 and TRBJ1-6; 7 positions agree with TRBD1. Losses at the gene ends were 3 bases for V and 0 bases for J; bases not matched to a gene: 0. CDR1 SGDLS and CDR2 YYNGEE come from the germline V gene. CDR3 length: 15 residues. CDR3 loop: CASSGQGSYNSPLHF. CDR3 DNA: TGTGCCAGCAGCGGACAGGGCTCCTATAATTCACCCCTCCACTTT.

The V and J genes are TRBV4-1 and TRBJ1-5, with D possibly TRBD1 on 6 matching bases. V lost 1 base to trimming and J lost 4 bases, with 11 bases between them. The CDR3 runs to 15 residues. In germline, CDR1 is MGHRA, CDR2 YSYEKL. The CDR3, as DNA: TGCGCCAGCAGCCAAGCCGGGGACACGAATCAGCCCCAGCATTTT. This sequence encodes CASSQAGDTNQPQHF.

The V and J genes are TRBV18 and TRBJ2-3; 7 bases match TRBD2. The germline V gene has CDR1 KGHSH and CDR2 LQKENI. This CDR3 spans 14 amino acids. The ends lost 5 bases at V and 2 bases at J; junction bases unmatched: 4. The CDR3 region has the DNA TGTGCCAGCTCAATTCTAGCGGACACAGATACGCAGTATTTT. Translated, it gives CASSILADTDTQYF.

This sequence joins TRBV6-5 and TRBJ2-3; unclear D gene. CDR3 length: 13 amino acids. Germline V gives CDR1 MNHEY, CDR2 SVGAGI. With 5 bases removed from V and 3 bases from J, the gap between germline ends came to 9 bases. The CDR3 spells CASSLVSTDTQYF. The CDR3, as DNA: TGTGCCAGCAGTCTAGTATCGACAGATACGCAGTATTTT.

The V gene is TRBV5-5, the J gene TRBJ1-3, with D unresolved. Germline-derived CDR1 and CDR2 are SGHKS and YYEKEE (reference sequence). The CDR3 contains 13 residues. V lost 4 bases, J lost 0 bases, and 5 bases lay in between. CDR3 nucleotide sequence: TGTGCCAGCAGCGACAACTCTGGAAACACCATATATTTT. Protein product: CASSDNSGNTIYF.

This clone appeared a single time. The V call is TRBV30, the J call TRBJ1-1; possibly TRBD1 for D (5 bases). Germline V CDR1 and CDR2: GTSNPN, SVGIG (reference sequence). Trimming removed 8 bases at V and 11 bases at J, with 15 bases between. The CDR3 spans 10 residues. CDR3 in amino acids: CAGGVTDAFF. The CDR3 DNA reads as TGTGCCGGGGGTGTGACAGATGCTTTCTTT.

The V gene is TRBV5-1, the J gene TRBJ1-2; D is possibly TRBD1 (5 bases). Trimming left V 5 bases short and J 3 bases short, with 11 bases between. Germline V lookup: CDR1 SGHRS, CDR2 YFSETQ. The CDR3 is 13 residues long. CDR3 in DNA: TGCGCCAGCAGTGTGTGGGGGGACTATGGCTACACCTTC. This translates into CASSVWGDYGYTF.

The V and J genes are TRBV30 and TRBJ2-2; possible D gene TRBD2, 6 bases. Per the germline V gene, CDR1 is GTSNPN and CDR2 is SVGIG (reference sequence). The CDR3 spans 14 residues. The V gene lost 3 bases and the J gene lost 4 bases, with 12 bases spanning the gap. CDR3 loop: CAWRQRAGTGELFF. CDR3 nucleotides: TGTGCCTGGAGACAGCGGGCGGGCACCGGGGAGCTGTTTTTT.

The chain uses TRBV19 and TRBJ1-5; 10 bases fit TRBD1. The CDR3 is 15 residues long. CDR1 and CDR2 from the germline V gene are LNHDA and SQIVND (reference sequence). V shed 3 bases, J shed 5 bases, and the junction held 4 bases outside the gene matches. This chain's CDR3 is CASSMGQGIDQPQHF. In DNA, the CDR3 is TGTGCCAGTAGTATGGGACAGGGGATAGATCAGCCCCAGCATTTT.

For the CDR3, the DNA is TGTGCCAGCGGGGGGTCACTAGCCAAAAACATTCAGTACTTC. Its translation: CASGGSLAKNIQYF. V is TRBV7-8 and J is TRBJ2-4, with D possibly being TRBD2 (6 bases). The ends were cut back, 8 bases at V and 0 bases at J, with 11 bases in the middle. This CDR3 spans 14 amino acids. CDR1 and CDR2 from the germline V gene are SGHVS and FQNEAQ.

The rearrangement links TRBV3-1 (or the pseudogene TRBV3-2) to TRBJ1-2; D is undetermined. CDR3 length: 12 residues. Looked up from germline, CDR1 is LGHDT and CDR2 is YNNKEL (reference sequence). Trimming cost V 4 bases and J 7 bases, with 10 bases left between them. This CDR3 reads CASSRGFSGYTF. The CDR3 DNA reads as TGTGCCAGCAGCCGAGGTTTTTCTGGCTACACCTTC.

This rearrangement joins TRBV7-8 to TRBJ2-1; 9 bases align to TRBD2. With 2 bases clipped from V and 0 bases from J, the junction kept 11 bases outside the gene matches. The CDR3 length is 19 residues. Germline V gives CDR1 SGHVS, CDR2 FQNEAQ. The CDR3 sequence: CASSLRYVSGRTSYNEQFF. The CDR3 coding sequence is TGTGCCAGCAGCTTAAGGTACGTAAGCGGGAGGACCTCCTACAATGAGCAGTTCTTC.

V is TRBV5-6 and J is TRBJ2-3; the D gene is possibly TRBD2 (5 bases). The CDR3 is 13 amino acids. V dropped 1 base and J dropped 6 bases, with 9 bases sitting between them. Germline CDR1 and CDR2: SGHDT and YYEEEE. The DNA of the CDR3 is TGTGCCAGCAGCTTGCCGGGGTCGGATACGCAGTATTTT. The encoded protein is CASSLPGSDTQYF.

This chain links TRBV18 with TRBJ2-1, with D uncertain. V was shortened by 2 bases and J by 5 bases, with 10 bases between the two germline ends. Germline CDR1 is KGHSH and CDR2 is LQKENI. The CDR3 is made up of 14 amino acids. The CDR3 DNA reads TGTGCCAGCTCACCAGGCCTCCAGAACAATGAGCAGTTCTTC. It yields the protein CASSPGLQNNEQFF.

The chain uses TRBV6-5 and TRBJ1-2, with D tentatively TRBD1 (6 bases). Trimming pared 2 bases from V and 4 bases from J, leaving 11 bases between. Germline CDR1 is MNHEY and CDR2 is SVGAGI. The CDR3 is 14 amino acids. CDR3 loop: CASSYRTGRYGYTF. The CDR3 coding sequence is TGTGCCAGCAGTTACAGAACAGGGCGCTATGGCTACACCTTC.

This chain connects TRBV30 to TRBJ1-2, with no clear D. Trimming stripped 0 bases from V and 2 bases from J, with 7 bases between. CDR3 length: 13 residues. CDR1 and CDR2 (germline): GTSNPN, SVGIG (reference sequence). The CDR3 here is CAWSVLENYGYTF. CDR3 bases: TGTGCCTGGAGTGTACTGGAGAACTATGGCTACACCTTC.

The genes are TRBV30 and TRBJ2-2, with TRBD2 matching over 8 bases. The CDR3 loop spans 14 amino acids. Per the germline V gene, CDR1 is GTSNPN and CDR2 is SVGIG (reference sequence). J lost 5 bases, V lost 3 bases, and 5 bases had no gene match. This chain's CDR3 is CAWSDGRGTGELFF. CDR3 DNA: TGTGCCTGGAGCGACGGGAGGGGTACCGGGGAGCTGTTTTTT.

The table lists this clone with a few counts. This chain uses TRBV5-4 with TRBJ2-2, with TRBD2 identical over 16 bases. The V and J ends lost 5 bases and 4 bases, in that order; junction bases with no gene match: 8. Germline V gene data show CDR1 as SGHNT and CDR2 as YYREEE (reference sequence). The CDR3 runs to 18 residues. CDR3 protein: CASRRGLAGGLGTGELFF. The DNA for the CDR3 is TGTGCCAGCAGAAGGGGACTAGCGGGGGGGCTGGGCACCGGGGAGCTGTTTTTT.

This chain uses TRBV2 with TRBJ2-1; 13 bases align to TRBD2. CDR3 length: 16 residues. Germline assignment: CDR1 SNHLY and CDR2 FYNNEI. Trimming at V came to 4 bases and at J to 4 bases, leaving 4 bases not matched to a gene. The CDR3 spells CASSGGTSGKYNEQFF. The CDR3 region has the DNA TGTGCCAGCAGTGGAGGGACTAGCGGGAAGTACAATGAGCAGTTCTTC.

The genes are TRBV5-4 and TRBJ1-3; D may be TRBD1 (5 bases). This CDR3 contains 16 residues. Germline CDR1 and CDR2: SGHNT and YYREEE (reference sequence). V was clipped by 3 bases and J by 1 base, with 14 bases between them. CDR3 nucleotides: TGTGCCAGCAGCTCAGACCCAGGGCGGTCTGGAAACACCATATATTTT. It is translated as CASSSDPGRSGNTIYF.

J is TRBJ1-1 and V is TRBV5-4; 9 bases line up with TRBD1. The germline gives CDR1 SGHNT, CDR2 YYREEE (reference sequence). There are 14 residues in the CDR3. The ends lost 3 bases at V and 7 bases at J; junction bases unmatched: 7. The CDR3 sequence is CASSWGQGGGEAFF. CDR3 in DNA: TGTGCCAGCAGCTGGGGACAGGGTGGTGGTGAAGCTTTCTTT. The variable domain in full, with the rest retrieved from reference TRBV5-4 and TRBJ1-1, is ETGVTQSPTHLIKTRGQQVTLRCSSQSGHNTVSWYQQALGQGPQFIFQYYREEENGRGNFPPRFSGLQFPNYSSELNVNALELDDSALYLCASSWGQGGGEAFFGQGTRLTVV.

Here the CDR3 DNA reads TGTGCCAGCAGCGCCCAACCAAGTACAGGGGTTGGCTACACCTTC. Translation: CASSAQPSTGVGYTF. The chain carries TRBV2 and TRBJ1-2, with TRBD1 matching over 7 bases. This CDR3 is 15 amino acids long. J lost 7 bases, V lost 6 bases, and 14 bases had no gene match. Germline V gives CDR1 SNHLY, CDR2 FYNNEI.

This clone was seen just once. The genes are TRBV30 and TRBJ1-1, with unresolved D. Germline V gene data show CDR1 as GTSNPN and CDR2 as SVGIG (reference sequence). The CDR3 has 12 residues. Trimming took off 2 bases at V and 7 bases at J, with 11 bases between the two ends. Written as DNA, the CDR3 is TGTGCCTGGAGTCCCTATGTGAGTGAAGCTTTCTTT. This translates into CAWSPYVSEAFF.

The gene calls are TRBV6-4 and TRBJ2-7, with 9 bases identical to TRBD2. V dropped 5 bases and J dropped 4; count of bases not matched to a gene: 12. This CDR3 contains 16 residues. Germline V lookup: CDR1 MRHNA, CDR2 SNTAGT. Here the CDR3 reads CASSLRSGGQEYEQYF. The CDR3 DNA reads TGTGCCAGCAGTCTTCGGAGCGGGGGGCAGGAGTACGAGCAGTACTTC.

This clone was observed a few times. CDR3 residues: CSVVGKGRQGLPYEQYF. For the CDR3, the DNA is TGCAGCGTTGTAGGCAAGGGACGACAGGGCCTTCCCTACGAGCAGTACTTC. The chain links TRBV29-1 to TRBJ2-7, with 7 bases matching TRBD1. This CDR3 contains 17 residues. The trim removed 4 bases at V and 2 bases at J, leaving 17 bases unmatched. Germline V gene lookup returns CDR1 SQVTM and CDR2 ANQGSEA.

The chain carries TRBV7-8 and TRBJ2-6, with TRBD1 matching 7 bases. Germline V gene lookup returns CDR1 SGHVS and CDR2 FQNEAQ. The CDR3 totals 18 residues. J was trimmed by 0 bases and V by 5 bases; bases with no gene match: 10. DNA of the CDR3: TGTGCCAGCAGCCGATTTGACAGGGCCTCCTCTGGGGCCAACGTCCTGACTTTC. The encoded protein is CASSRFDRASSGANVLTF.

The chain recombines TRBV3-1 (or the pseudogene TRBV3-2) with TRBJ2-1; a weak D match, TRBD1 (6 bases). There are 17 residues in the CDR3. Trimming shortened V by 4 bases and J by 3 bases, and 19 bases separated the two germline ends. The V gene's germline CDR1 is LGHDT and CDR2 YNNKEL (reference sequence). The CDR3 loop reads CASSPEGTGHFYNEQFF. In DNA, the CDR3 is TGTGCCAGCAGCCCGGAAGGAACGGGACACTTCTACAATGAGCAGTTCTTC.